The 17 T cell receptor beta chains below come from one sample, sequenced in a study of blood T cell repertoires in COVID-19. Repertoires were generated with immunoSEQ multiplex PCR, while TCRdb's copy carries only in-frame clones and drops some. The data contain about 160,000 clones, around three quarters of them seen just once; the ten biggest clones take up about 8.3%. The specimen sequenced was peripheral blood. The receptors originated from a man aged 55 to 70 with acute or convalescent COVID-19.

The CDR3 bases are TGTGCCAGCAGTCCGGGACTAGCTTCCGATACGCAGTATTTT. Its protein product is CASSPGLASDTQYF. V and J are TRBV6-5 and TRBJ2-3; 9 positions match TRBD2. This CDR3 has 14 amino acids. Germline V lookup: CDR1 MNHEY, CDR2 SVGAGI. V gave up 5 bases and J gave up 6 bases; unmatched junction bases: 6.

The chain joins TRBV25-1 to TRBJ2-2; TRBD1 is a possible D gene (5 bases). The CDR3 totals 13 residues. Trimming stripped 5 bases from V and 8 bases from J, with 12 bases between. Germline V gene data show CDR1 as MGHDK and CDR2 as SYGVNS. CDR3 sequence reads: CASSYRAGGELFF. CDR3 DNA: TGTGCCAGCAGTTACCGAGCAGGGGGGGAGCTGTTTTTT.

V usage is TRBV28 and J usage is TRBJ1-2, with 10 bases identical to TRBD1. CDR3 length equals 17 residues. Per the germline V gene, CDR1 is MDHEN and CDR2 is SYDVKM. The V segment lost 7 bases and the J segment 3 bases; nucleotides outside the gene matches: 14. CDR3 residues: CASNPHPIDRGHYGYTF. The CDR3 DNA is TGTGCCAGCAATCCCCATCCAATCGACAGGGGGCACTATGGCTACACCTTC.

The gene calls are TRBV6-6 and TRBJ2-5; no firm D call. V was pared by 2 bases and J by 4 bases, with 5 bases between. The germline V gene encodes CDR1 MNHNY and CDR2 SVGAGI (reference sequence). The CDR3 sequence is 12 residues long. CDR3 coding DNA: TGTGCCAGCAGTTACCCCCTAGAGACCCAGTACTTC. Its translation is CASSYPLETQYF.

The CDR3 sequence: CASSLNRGEQFF. The CDR3 coding sequence is TGTGCCAGCAGTTTGAACAGGGGGGAGCAGTTCTTC. The gene calls are TRBV12-3 or TRBV12-4 and TRBJ2-1; TRBD1 matches 8 bases. The CDR3 runs 12 residues. After removal of 3 bases from V and 10 bases from J, the junction contained 2 bases not matched to a gene.

The rearrangement joins TRBV11-3 to TRBJ2-2; possibly TRBD2 for D (5 bases). V lost 5 bases and J lost 3, with 16 bases in between. This CDR3 contains 16 residues. From germline, CDR1 is SGHNT and CDR2 YENEEA. For the CDR3, the DNA is TGTGCCAGCAGCCTGTCGAGGGCTCCTTACACCGGGGAGCTGTTTTTT. Amino acids: CASSLSRAPYTGELFF.

The V and J genes are TRBV29-1 and TRBJ1-2; 7 nucleotides agree with TRBD1. Germline values: CDR1 SQVTM, CDR2 ANQGSEA. V shed 4 bases, J shed 8 bases, and the junction held 16 bases outside the gene matches. The CDR3 contains 15 residues. CDR3 region: CSVGLRDSPLPGYTF. CDR3 in DNA: TGCAGCGTTGGCCTCCGGGACAGTCCTCTCCCCGGCTACACCTTC.

The V gene is TRBV30, the J gene TRBJ1-5; the match to TRBD1 covers 7 bases. CDR1 and CDR2 from the germline V gene are GTSNPN and SVGIG (reference sequence). The CDR3 covers 13 residues. The V segment lost 8 bases and the J segment 3 bases; nucleotides outside the gene matches: 7. CDR3 in DNA: TGTGCCCTAGACAGGGCCCCCAATCAGCCCCAGCATTTT. It encodes CALDRAPNQPQHF.

V and J are TRBV30 and TRBJ2-3; 9 nucleotides agree with TRBD2. This CDR3 region has 13 residues. Germline trimming cut 7 bases from V and 4 bases from J; bases unmatched to any gene: 6. Germline CDR1 GTSNPN, CDR2 SVGIG (reference sequence). In DNA, the CDR3 is TGTGCCTCCCACCGCGGGGGGGCAGATACGCAGTATTTT. Encoded protein: CASHRGGADTQYF.

This chain joins TRBV7-3 and TRBJ2-6; D uncertain. V was trimmed by 5 bases and J by 0 bases, leaving 5 bases between them. The CDR3 covers 14 residues. CDR1 and CDR2 (germline): SGHTA, FQGTGA. The CDR3, as DNA: TGTGCCAGCAGCATATACTCTGGGGCCAACGTCCTGACTTTC. It specifies CASSIYSGANVLTF.

This chain joins TRBV7-2 and TRBJ2-5, with 7 bases matching TRBD2. Germline V gene data show CDR1 as SGHTA and CDR2 as FQGNSA. Trimming took 5 bases from V and 1 from J; bases not matched to a gene: 4. This CDR3 is built from 14 residues. CDR3: CASSPGGGQETQYF. The CDR3 coding sequence is TGTGCCAGCAGCCCTGGGGGGGGCCAAGAGACCCAGTACTTC.

For the CDR3, the DNA is TGTGCCAGCAGCCCCCGGGGAGGGCTCTACGAGCAGTACTTC. Translated, it gives CASSPRGGLYEQYF. The chain recombines TRBV5-6 with TRBJ2-7; 7 positions agree with TRBD2. In germline, CDR1 is SGHDT, CDR2 YYEEEE. V shed 4 bases and J 3 bases; nucleotides not matched to a gene: 7. This CDR3 has 14 residues.

This clone was recorded once. The chain couples TRBV25-1 to TRBJ1-4, with D tentatively TRBD1 (5 bases). Germline lookup yields CDR1 MGHDK and CDR2 SYGVNS. The V gene lost 3 bases and the J gene lost 8 bases, with 10 bases spanning the gap. The CDR3 covers 13 residues. DNA for the CDR3: TGTGCCAGCAGTGAGGGGGGGAGGGAAAAACTGTTTTTT. Translated, it gives CASSEGGREKLFF.

The gene calls are TRBV5-4 and TRBJ1-2; the D is unclear. V shed 0 bases and J shed 8 bases, with 8 bases lying between them. Per germline, CDR1 SGHNT and CDR2 YYREEE (reference sequence). This CDR3 is built from 12 residues. CDR3 residues: CASSLGYQGYTF. CDR3 in DNA: TGTGCCAGCAGCTTGGGGTACCAGGGCTACACCTTC. Based on the CDR3 plus reference TRBV5-4 and TRBJ1-2, the full variable domain is ETGVTQSPTHLIKTRGQQVTLRCSSQSGHNTVSWYQQALGQGPQFIFQYYREEENGRGNFPPRFSGLQFPNYSSELNVNALELDDSALYLCASSLGYQGYTFGSGTRLTVV.

The CDR3 sequence is CASSQDPGNSLNTEAFF. As DNA, the CDR3 is TGCGCCAGCAGCCAAGATCCGGGGAACAGTTTGAACACTGAAGCTTTCTTT. V gene TRBV4-1 combines with J gene TRBJ1-1; no reliable D call. The V gene's germline CDR1 is MGHRA and CDR2 YSYEKL. V dropped 0 bases and J dropped 0 bases, with 14 bases sitting between them. The CDR3 consists of 17 residues.

The chain uses TRBV24-1 and TRBJ1-5, with 7 bases matching TRBD1. J lost 7 bases, V lost 0 bases, and 8 bases had no gene match. Germline loops: CDR1 KGHDR, CDR2 SFDVKD. The CDR3 extends over 16 amino acids. This CDR3 reads CATSDLPGTVKQPQHF. CDR3 DNA: TGTGCCACCAGTGATTTGCCCGGGACAGTAAAACAGCCCCAGCATTTT.

The chain uses TRBV12-3 or TRBV12-4 and TRBJ1-1; 8 nucleotides agree with TRBD1. This CDR3 comprises 13 residues. Unmatched junction bases numbered 7, after V lost 3 bases and J lost 10 bases. CDR3 sequence (DNA): TGTGCCAGCAGTTTCCAGGGGGCGCAGGGAGCTTTCTTT. It translates to CASSFQGAQGAFF.